Described below is a single T cell receptor beta chain sequence and its context. This entry belongs to a study of T-cell memory formation after mild COVID-19. TCR alpha and TCR beta cDNA libraries with sample barcodes and UMIs came from 5'RACE using constant-segment primers. TCRdb reprocessed the 5' RACE reads via MiXCR and lists one record per CDR3 protein. In the table there are about 600,000 distinct CDR3 sequences, about 20% of which are singletons. This CDR3 region has 16 residues. Unmatched junction bases numbered 11, after V lost 5 bases and J lost 1 base. Germline-derived CDR1 and CDR2 are SGHRS and YFSETQ.

Sequencing input: PBMCs or a T cell subset sorted from them (not recorded which). This sequence originates from an adult woman who had mild COVID-19 (a few samples of this study predate the infection). Cell type and time point are not known. This rearrangement joins TRBV5-1 to TRBJ2-5; 7 bases match TRBD1. CDR3 nucleotide sequence: TGCGCCAGCAGTCTGGGGGACAGTGTCCTCCAAGAGACCCAGTACTTC. Translated, it gives CASSLGDSVLQETQYF.